The 30 T cell receptor beta chains in this list originate from one sample, sequenced in a study of response to subunit inactivated influenza vaccine. One entry per CDR3 protein, called by TCRdb with MiXCR from the RT-PCR reads. This table holds 700,000 to 900,000 distinct CDR3 sequences, about 20% found once. Sequenced material: PBMCs from blood, taken 4 to 6 days after vaccination. The receptors were sampled from a man aged 45-65 years who received an inactivated influenza vaccine.

In this sample, this clonotype turned up a few times. The chain uses TRBV7-8 and TRBJ2-7; D is perhaps TRBD1 or TRBD2 (6 bases each). Germline loops: CDR1 SGHVS, CDR2 FQNEAQ. Trimming pared 8 bases from V and 5 bases from J, leaving 13 bases between. The CDR3 consists of 12 residues. The CDR3 DNA reads as TGTGCCAGCGGAGTGGGGGGCAACGAGCAGTACTTC. Translated: CASGVGGNEQYF.

This clonotype was observed a handful of times. V and J are TRBV4-2 and TRBJ2-3; D is unresolved. Trimming shortened V by 0 bases and J by 7 bases, and 20 bases separated the two germline ends. Germline CDR1 LGHNA, CDR2 YNFKEQ. The CDR3 consists of 17 residues. The CDR3, as DNA: TGTGCCAGCAGCCAAGATCCACCGGGCTCGGGTCGCAATACGCAGTATTTT. It codes for CASSQDPPGSGRNTQYF.

The chain has TRBV6-1 and TRBJ2-3, with TRBD2 identical over 8 bases. Per germline, CDR1 MNHNS and CDR2 SASEGT. This CDR3 is built from 17 residues. The V gene end was trimmed by 1 base and the J gene end by 5 bases; junction bases not matched to a gene: 11. CDR3 in amino acids: CASSEGLAYTRGDTQYF. Written as DNA, the CDR3 is TGTGCCAGCAGTGAAGGACTAGCGTACACACGGGGAGATACGCAGTATTTT.

The J gene is TRBJ2-5, the V gene TRBV20-1; perhaps TRBD1 as D (6 bases). Trimming took off 3 bases at V and 3 bases at J, with 11 bases between the two ends. CDR1 and CDR2 (germline): DFQATT, SNEGSKA (reference sequence). The CDR3 consists of 13 residues. CDR3 in amino acids: CSASRTAKETQYF. Here the CDR3 DNA reads TGCAGTGCTAGTAGGACAGCGAAAGAGACCCAGTACTTC.

This clonotype was counted a single time. CDR3 in DNA: TGTGCCAGCACTTCGGACAGGGGGTACGAGCAGTACTTC. Its protein is CASTSDRGYEQYF. The V and J genes are TRBV25-1 and TRBJ2-7; 10 bases are a match to TRBD1. Germline V gene sequence: CDR1 MGHDK, CDR2 SYGVNS. This CDR3 has 13 amino acids. V shed 7 bases, J shed 4 bases, and the junction held 4 bases outside the gene matches.

The chain employs TRBV10-3 and TRBJ2-1, with 14 bases that match TRBD2. V shed 4 bases, J shed 6 bases, and the junction held 2 bases outside the gene matches. This CDR3 contains 15 residues. Per the germline V gene, CDR1 is ENHRY and CDR2 is SYGVKD. This chain's CDR3 is CAISAGLAGANEQFF. CDR3 DNA: TGTGCCATCAGTGCGGGACTAGCGGGAGCCAATGAGCAGTTCTTC.

The chain recombines TRBV20-1 with TRBJ2-3; D gene ambiguous. This CDR3 region has 12 residues. Germline V gene data show CDR1 as DFQATT and CDR2 as SNEGSKA (reference sequence). The V and J ends lost 6 bases and 4 bases respectively, with 11 bases between them. In DNA, the CDR3 is TGCAGTGCCATAGAGACGGCAGATACGCAGTATTTT. This sequence encodes CSAIETADTQYF.

This clonotype showed up many times. The CDR3 protein is CSARTSGRADTQYF. CDR3 DNA: TGCAGTGCTCGTACTAGCGGGAGGGCAGATACGCAGTATTTT. The genes are TRBV20-1 and TRBJ2-3; 13 bases agree with TRBD2. Looked up from germline, CDR1 is DFQATT and CDR2 is SNEGSKA (reference sequence). This CDR3 is built from 14 residues. The V segment lost 5 bases and the J segment 4 bases; nucleotides outside the gene matches: 3.

V gene TRBV5-1 combines with J gene TRBJ2-3, with 9 bases that match TRBD2. The junction had 10 bases not matched to a gene; V was cut back by 6 bases and J by 8 bases. The germline CDR1 and CDR2 sequences are SGHRS and YFSETQ. The CDR3 is 14 residues long. The CDR3, as DNA: TGCGCCAGCATGAGCGGGAGGAGTGGGGGTACGCAGTATTTT. It specifies CASMSGRSGGTQYF.

This clonotype has more than one count but fewer than ten. The chain joins TRBV2 to TRBJ2-1; 8 bases agree with TRBD2. The CDR3 contains 13 residues. The germline gives CDR1 SNHLY, CDR2 FYNNEI. V gave up 2 bases and J gave up 12 bases; unmatched junction bases: 6. The DNA for the CDR3 is TGTGCCAGCAGTGAATACAGCGGGGGTGGGCAGTTCTTC. Translating gives CASSEYSGGGQFF.

This clonotype turned up a few times. The chain has TRBV20-1 and TRBJ1-5; D remains unclear. The CDR3 consists of 15 residues. V was cut by 2 bases and J by 1 base, with 12 bases left in between. Germline CDR1 reads DFQATT; CDR2 reads SNEGSKA (reference sequence). DNA for the CDR3: TGCAGTGCTAGAAGGGCGGAAGGGAGCAATCAGCCCCAGCATTTT. This translates into CSARRAEGSNQPQHF.

The gene calls are TRBV27 and TRBJ2-5; TRBD1 or TRBD2 may be the D gene (5 bases each). Trimming took off 6 bases at V and 2 bases at J, with 16 bases between the two ends. The CDR3 contains 15 residues. The V gene's germline CDR1 is MNHEY and CDR2 SMNVEV (reference sequence). In nucleotides, the CDR3 is TGTGCCAGCAGCTTTACGGGACGGCCACAAGAGACCCAGTACTTC. It codes for CASSFTGRPQETQYF.

A few counts support this clonotype. The chain uses TRBV9 and TRBJ1-5; D not certain. The length of the CDR3 is 14 residues. CDR1 is SGDLS, CDR2 YYNGEE, per germline. With 0 bases removed from V and 0 bases from J, the gap between germline ends came to 4 bases. The chain's CDR3 is CASSVDSSNQPQHF. The CDR3 DNA reads as TGTGCCAGCAGCGTAGACAGTAGCAATCAGCCCCAGCATTTT. The full variable domain, with the rest looked up from reference TRBV9 and TRBJ1-5, is DSGVTQTPKHLITATGQRVTLRCSPRSGDLSVYWYQQSLDQGLQFLIQYYNGEERAKGNILERFSAQQFPDLHSELNLSSLELGDSALYFCASSVDSSNQPQHFGDGTRLSIL.

This clonotype was recorded a few times. J is TRBJ2-7 and V is TRBV27, with TRBD2 matching over 13 bases. Unmatched junction bases numbered 5, after V lost 6 bases and J lost 6 bases. CDR3 size: 14 residues. Germline V gene data show CDR1 as MNHEY and CDR2 as SMNVEV (reference sequence). Written as DNA, the CDR3 is TGTGCCAGCAGCGCCGGGACTAGCGGGACCGAGCAGTACTTC. Translation gives CASSAGTSGTEQYF.

This chain uses TRBV7-9 with TRBJ2-3; the match to TRBD2 covers 13 bases. Germline V gene sequence: CDR1 SEHNR, CDR2 FQNEAQ (reference sequence). The CDR3 has 16 residues. V lost 4 bases, J lost 4 bases, and 5 bases stayed unmatched. Here the CDR3 DNA reads TGTGCCAGCAGCTCGGGACTAGCGGGACTCGCAGATACGCAGTATTTT. Translation: CASSSGLAGLADTQYF.

This chain links TRBV3-1 with TRBJ2-5; 10 nucleotides match TRBD2. The J segment lost 5 bases and the V segment lost 0 bases, leaving 6 bases of the junction unmatched. This CDR3 is 16 amino acids long. Germline V CDR1 and CDR2: LGHDT, YNNKEL (reference sequence). The CDR3 nucleotides read TGTGCCAGCAGCCAAGAACAGCGGGAGGGCCTTGAGACCCAGTACTTC. Its protein is CASSQEQREGLETQYF.

In its sample, this clonotype was seen a few times. The V gene is TRBV20-1, the J gene TRBJ1-2; 7 bases are a match to TRBD1. Trimming removed 8 bases from V and 14 bases from J; junction bases left unmatched: 14. Germline loops: CDR1 DFQATT, CDR2 SNEGSKA (reference sequence). This CDR3 spans 11 amino acids. CDR3 bases: TGCAGTACAATTCCGGGGACAGCCCTTACCTTC. Its protein is CSTIPGTALTF.

This clonotype was counted only a few times. This chain uses TRBV20-1 with TRBJ2-7; tentative D call: TRBD1 (6 bases). This CDR3 region has 14 residues. CDR1 and CDR2 from the germline V gene are DFQATT and SNEGSKA (reference sequence). V was clipped by 0 bases and J by 2 bases, with 11 bases between them. Here the CDR3 DNA reads TGCAGTGCTAGAGATGGACAGAAAACCTACGAGCAGTACTTC. Amino acid sequence: CSARDGQKTYEQYF.

This chain connects TRBV20-1 to TRBJ2-4; TRBD2 aligns across 7 bases. J gave up 2 bases and V 3 bases, and 1 base lay outside the gene matches. The CDR3 extends over 13 amino acids. Germline V CDR1 and CDR2: DFQATT, SNEGSKA (reference sequence). CDR3 nucleotides: TGCAGTGCTAGCGGGAGGACCAAAAACATTCAGTACTTC. This codes for CSASGRTKNIQYF.

This clonotype was seen ten or more times. The chain couples TRBV20-1 to TRBJ2-7; tentative D call: TRBD1 (6 bases). Germline V gives CDR1 DFQATT, CDR2 SNEGSKA (reference sequence). The CDR3 sequence is 13 residues long. V dropped 4 bases and J dropped 0 bases, with 10 bases sitting between them. The CDR3 protein is CSAITGSSYEQYF. The DNA for the CDR3 is TGCAGTGCTATTACAGGGAGCTCCTACGAGCAGTACTTC.

Comment on this clonotype: The junction does not match germline at one end; this may be a read error. The DNA of the CDR3 is TGTGCCACCAGTACCACAGGGGCCAATCAGCACCAGCATTTT. It specifies CATSTTGANQHQHF. This sequence joins TRBV24-1 and TRBJ1-5; 7 nucleotides align to TRBD1. There are 14 residues in the CDR3. Germline values: CDR1 KGHDR, CDR2 SFDVKD.

This clonotype was counted a few times. This chain joins TRBV24-1 and TRBJ2-5; TRBD1 is a possible D gene (8 bases). The CDR3 has 15 amino acids. V dropped 2 bases and J dropped 5 bases, with 14 bases sitting between them. Per the germline V gene, CDR1 is KGHDR and CDR2 is SFDVKD. CDR3 sequence (DNA): TGTGCCACCAGTGATTACAGGGGGGGGAGGGAGACCCAGTACTTC. Translation gives CATSDYRGGRETQYF.

V gene TRBV3-1 combines with J gene TRBJ1-1; 7 bases line up with TRBD1. The CDR3 contains 13 residues. Trimming cost V 6 bases and J 5 bases; bases outside gene matches: 6. Per germline, CDR1 LGHDT and CDR2 YNNKEL (reference sequence). CDR3 protein: CASRQGQWTEAFF. CDR3 coding DNA: TGTGCCAGCAGACAGGGGCAGTGGACTGAAGCTTTCTTT.

This clonotype was picked up many times. The chain recombines TRBV28 with TRBJ2-3; TRBD2 agrees at 10 bases. V trimming: 6 bases; J trimming: 3 bases; junction bases outside the gene matches: 3. Germline V CDR1 and CDR2: MDHEN, SYDVKM. This CDR3 region has 14 residues. The CDR3 nucleotides are TGTGCCAGCAGACAGCGGGAGGGAACAGATACGCAGTATTTT. Its protein product is CASRQREGTDTQYF.

The J gene is TRBJ2-7, the V gene TRBV4-2; D possibly corresponds to TRBD2 (6 bases). V shed 0 bases and J shed 3 bases, with 15 bases lying between them. Per germline, CDR1 LGHNA and CDR2 YNFKEQ. The CDR3 totals 16 residues. As DNA, the CDR3 is TGTGCCAGCAGCCAAGATGGGACTGGCGCATTCTACGAGCAGTACTTC. Encoded protein: CASSQDGTGAFYEQYF.

The rearrangement links TRBV20-1 to TRBJ2-1; unclear D gene. The germline V gene has CDR1 DFQATT and CDR2 SNEGSKA (reference sequence). The ends were cut back, 1 base at V and 0 bases at J, with 7 bases in the middle. CDR3 length equals 14 residues. In nucleotides, the CDR3 is TGCAGTGCTAGAGCGGTAGGCTCCTACAATGAGCAGTTCTTC. This translates into CSARAVGSYNEQFF.

This clonotype showed up just a few times. The rearrangement links TRBV20-1 to TRBJ2-2; the D gene is possibly TRBD2 (6 bases). CDR3 length: 14 amino acids. CDR1 is DFQATT, CDR2 SNEGSKA, per germline (reference sequence). Trimming removed 5 bases from V and 5 bases from J, with 15 bases in between. CDR3 in amino acids: CSAPTSTGTGELFF. In DNA form, the CDR3 reads TGCAGTGCTCCAACTAGCACGGGGACCGGGGAGCTGTTTTTT.

The V gene is TRBV7-9, the J gene TRBJ2-1; 7 bases line up with TRBD1. The CDR3 runs to 15 residues. Trimming took 1 base from V and 3 from J; bases not matched to a gene: 3. Germline CDR1 is SEHNR and CDR2 is FQNEAQ (reference sequence). CDR3 DNA sequence: TGTGCCAGCAGCTTAGTAGGGGGCCGCTACAATGAGCAGTTCTTC. Amino acid sequence: CASSLVGGRYNEQFF.

This clonotype was counted many times. V and J are TRBV24-1 and TRBJ2-2; either TRBD1 or TRBD2 may fit D (5 bases each). The CDR3 is made up of 16 amino acids. V was clipped by 3 bases and J by 5 bases, with 15 bases between them. The germline gives CDR1 KGHDR, CDR2 SFDVKD. CDR3: CATSDGWRGETGELFF. The CDR3 DNA follows: TGTGCCACCAGTGATGGATGGCGAGGGGAGACCGGGGAGCTGTTTTTT.

This clonotype was counted between two and nine times. This chain links TRBV5-4 with TRBJ2-4; 12 bases map to TRBD2. Looked up from germline, CDR1 is SGHNT and CDR2 is YYREEE (reference sequence). The CDR3 extends over 14 amino acids. With V trimmed by 1 base and J by 8 bases, 1 base remained unmatched. The CDR3 here is CASSLLAGGDIQYF. CDR3 bases: TGTGCCAGCAGCTTGCTAGCGGGAGGGGACATTCAGTACTTC.